This TCR beta chain was captured by sequencing in a study of blood T cell repertoires in COVID-19. Data came from immunoSEQ multiplex PCR; TCRdb stores just in-frame clones and leaves some out. This table holds fewer than 200,000 clones, over 75% found once. This CDR3 has 13 amino acids. The germline V gene has CDR1 MNHEY and CDR2 SVGAGI. The V gene lost 7 bases and the J gene lost 4 bases, with 13 bases spanning the gap. The chain has TRBV6-5 and TRBJ2-5; the D is unclear. The sequence derives from a man in his sixties who had recovered from COVID-19. Input material: peripheral blood. The CDR3, as DNA: TGTGCCAGCATCACCGCGAATCGAGAGACCCAGTACTTC. Encoded protein: CASITANRETQYF.